One and the same sample provided the 18 T cell receptor beta chains below, sequenced in a study of T-cell reconstitution after alpha-beta-depleted transplantation in children. Researchers prepared the TCRbeta library using unique molecular identifiers, the study reports. Via MiXCR, TCRdb re-called the PCR reads, giving one row per CDR3 protein. The sample holds 100,000 or so distinct CDR3 sequences, 6% to 9% seen once. Source: PBMCs, taken before TCRalphabeta/CD19-depleted stem cell transplant. These receptors originate from a boy aged 2-15 years with acute lymphoblastic leukemia, due to receive a stem cell transplant.

The gene calls are TRBV12-5 and TRBJ2-3; TRBD2 aligns across 12 bases. Germline values: CDR1 LGHNT, CDR2 FRNRAP. This CDR3 comprises 18 residues. The CDR3, as DNA: TGTGCCATCAGTTTATCTAGCGGGGGGGCCTCCGGCACAGATACGCAGTATTTT. Protein sequence: CAISLSSGGASGTDTQYF. Using reference TRBV12-5 and TRBJ2-3 for the parts outside the CDR3, the full variable domain is DARVTQTPRHKVTEMGQEVTMRCQPILGHNTVFWYRQTMMQGLELLAYFRNRAPLDDSGMPKDRFSAEMPDATLATLKIQPSEPRDSAVYFCAISLSSGGASGTDTQYFGPGTRLTVL.

The rearrangement joins TRBV20-1 to TRBJ2-1, with D uncertain. V gave up 3 bases and J gave up 6 bases, with 15 bases separating them. This CDR3 is 14 amino acids long. Per germline, CDR1 DFQATT and CDR2 SNEGSKA (reference sequence). Written as DNA, the CDR3 is TGCAGTGCTAGCCCACTCTGGGCCCCCAATGAGCAGTTCTTC. It translates to CSASPLWAPNEQFF.

This clonotype was seen repeatedly, ten times or more. The V gene is TRBV28, the J gene TRBJ2-5; D gene unclear. The CDR3 contains 14 residues. Germline V gene lookup returns CDR1 MDHEN and CDR2 SYDVKM. Trimming shortened V by 3 bases and J by 1 base, and 9 bases separated the two germline ends. This CDR3 reads CASSLSRFQETQYF. Here the CDR3 DNA reads TGTGCCAGCAGTTTGTCTCGGTTCCAAGAGACCCAGTACTTC.

This clonotype was observed many times. The chain couples TRBV12-3 or TRBV12-4 to TRBJ2-2, with D uncertain. Trimming left V 7 bases short and J 5 bases short, with 5 bases between. The CDR3 runs 11 residues. The CDR3 loop is CASIRTGELFF. In nucleotides, the CDR3 is TGTGCCAGCATCCGTACCGGGGAGCTGTTTTTT.

This clonotype has a count of ten or more. V usage is TRBV7-3 and J usage is TRBJ2-3; TRBD2 matches at 15 bases. The V gene end was trimmed by 5 bases and the J gene end by 10 bases; junction bases not matched to a gene: 4. Per germline, CDR1 SGHTA and CDR2 FQGTGA. This CDR3 region has 14 residues. The CDR3 nucleotides read TGTGCCAGCAGCCCAGGACTAGCGGGGGGGCCGCAGTATTTT. Residues: CASSPGLAGGPQYF. Supplemented by reference TRBV7-3 and TRBJ2-3, the full variable domain reads GAGVSQTPSNKVTEKGKYVELRCDPISGHTALYWYRQSLGQGPEFLIYFQGTGAADDSGLPNDRFFAVRPEGSVSTLKIQRTERGDSAVYLCASSPGLAGGPQYFGPGTRLTVL.

This clonotype was found many times. The chain combines TRBV5-1 with TRBJ2-3; 13 positions agree with TRBD2. J lost 6 bases, V lost 4 bases, and 8 bases had no gene match. This CDR3 is 16 amino acids long. Germline CDR1 SGHRS, CDR2 YFSETQ. CDR3 sequence (DNA): TGCGCCAGCAGCCCCAGAACTAGCGGGGGGGTTGATACGCAGTATTTT. Amino acid sequence: CASSPRTSGGVDTQYF.

The chain joins TRBV29-1 to TRBJ2-3; D might be TRBD1 (6 bases). Trimming removed 6 bases from V and 0 bases from J, with 19 bases in between. Per germline, CDR1 SQVTM and CDR2 ANQGSEA. This CDR3 is 16 amino acids long. The CDR3 loop reads CSVNQGRGSSTDTQYF. The CDR3 DNA sequence: TGCAGCGTAAACCAGGGGAGAGGGTCTAGCACAGATACGCAGTATTTT.

This clonotype was counted between two and nine times. The chain recombines TRBV20-1 with TRBJ1-2, with 7 positions matching TRBD1. Germline V gives CDR1 DFQATT, CDR2 SNEGSKA (reference sequence). The V segment lost 3 bases and the J segment 5 bases; nucleotides outside the gene matches: 9. CDR3 length: 14 residues. The DNA for the CDR3 is TGCAGTGCTAGGGGTTTCGGGACAGTGTATGGCTACACCTTC. It yields the protein CSARGFGTVYGYTF.

This clonotype was detected ten times or more. This rearrangement joins TRBV12-3 or TRBV12-4 to TRBJ2-1; no definite D call. V was clipped by 5 bases and J by 4 bases, with 12 bases between them. This CDR3 spans 14 amino acids. CDR3 nucleotides: TGTGCCAGCAGTCCACTTACCCTGTACAATGAGCAGTTCTTC. Its translation is CASSPLTLYNEQFF.

This clonotype was counted only a few times. The chain couples TRBV18 to TRBJ1-6; TRBD1 agrees at 9 bases. CDR1 is KGHSH, CDR2 LQKENI, per germline. V lost 4 bases, J lost 8 bases, and 9 bases stayed unmatched. The CDR3 runs 16 residues. The CDR3 coding sequence is TGTGCCAGCTCACAAACAGGGGGCTCATTGTATTCACCCCTCCACTTT. The encoded protein is CASSQTGGSLYSPLHF. The full variable domain, rest sourced from reference TRBV18 and TRBJ1-6, is NAGVMQNPRHLVRRRGQEARLRCSPMKGHSHVYWYRQLPEEGLKFMVYLQKENIIDESGMPKERFSAEFPKEGPSILRIQQVVRGDSAAYFCASSQTGGSLYSPLHFGNGTRLTVT.

This clonotype was observed many times. The rearrangement links TRBV5-1 to TRBJ1-3; 8 bases match TRBD1. This CDR3 contains 16 residues. V trimming: 4 bases; J trimming: 0 bases; junction bases outside the gene matches: 6. CDR1 and CDR2 (germline): SGHRS, YFSETQ. DNA for the CDR3: TGCGCCAGCAGCCCCGGGACAGGCTTCTCTGGAAACACCATATATTTT. Translated: CASSPGTGFSGNTIYF. The full variable domain, with the rest looked up from reference TRBV5-1 and TRBJ1-3, is KAGVTQTPRYLIKTRGQQVTLSCSPISGHRSVSWYQQTPGQGLQFLFEYFSETQRNKGNFPGRFSGRQFSNSRSEMNVSTLELGDSALYLCASSPGTGFSGNTIYFGEGSWLTVV.

In its sample, this clonotype was seen a few times. This sequence joins TRBV5-1 and TRBJ1-3; D is perhaps TRBD1 (5 bases). V was clipped by 4 bases and J by 0 bases, with 14 bases between them. The germline V gene encodes CDR1 SGHRS and CDR2 YFSETQ. The CDR3 spans 16 residues. CDR3 loop: CASSPRDGRSGNTIYF. The CDR3 DNA reads TGCGCCAGCAGCCCGCGGGACGGGCGCTCTGGAAACACCATATATTTT.

This clonotype has a count of ten or more. The V gene is TRBV12-3 or TRBV12-4, the J gene TRBJ2-5; TRBD1 agrees at 8 bases. The V gene end was trimmed by 5 bases and the J gene end by 2 bases; junction bases not matched to a gene: 1. The CDR3 has 13 residues. The CDR3 coding sequence is TGTGCCAGCAGTCGGACAGGGCAAGAGACCCAGTACTTC. This sequence encodes CASSRTGQETQYF.

This clonotype showed up just a few times. This sequence joins TRBV19 and TRBJ1-5, with D perhaps TRBD1 (5 bases). The germline gives CDR1 LNHDA, CDR2 SQIVND (reference sequence). The CDR3 is made up of 16 amino acids. Trimming shortened V by 7 bases and J by 3 bases, and 19 bases separated the two germline ends. CDR3 bases: TGTGCCAGTACCATGGGTAGGGGCTGGAACAATCAGCCCCAGCATTTT. Its translation is CASTMGRGWNNQPQHF.

This clonotype was picked up many times. The V gene is TRBV27, the J gene TRBJ1-1, with D possibly matching TRBD1 (5 bases). The CDR3 loop spans 13 amino acids. The V end lost 4 bases, the J end lost 1 base, and 7 bases lay between the germline ends. The germline V gene encodes CDR1 MNHEY and CDR2 SMNVEV (reference sequence). CDR3 loop: CASSSGPNTEAFF. CDR3 sequence (DNA): TGTGCCAGCAGTTCGGGACCGAACACTGAAGCTTTCTTT.

This clonotype turned up a few times. CDR3 region: CASSLAEGTQYF. CDR3 DNA sequence: TGCGCCAGCAGCTTGGCGGAGGGTACGCAGTATTTT. The J gene is TRBJ2-3, the V gene TRBV5-1; D is possibly TRBD2 (6 bases). There are 12 residues in the CDR3. Trimming removed 0 bases at V and 8 bases at J, with 7 bases between. Germline values: CDR1 SGHRS, CDR2 YFSETQ.

CDR3 loop: CASRRDRRWVQYF. CDR3 DNA sequence: TGCGCCAGCAGAAGGGACAGGCGATGGGTGCAGTACTTC. V gene TRBV5-1 combines with J gene TRBJ2-7; TRBD1 matches 8 bases. Germline CDR1 reads SGHRS; CDR2 reads YFSETQ. The length of the CDR3 is 13 residues. V lost 5 bases and J lost 9; bases outside the gene matches: 10.

In regard to this clonotype: This sequence may be a read error, since a much larger clone differs from it by one base. This chain connects TRBV20-1 to TRBJ2-4; D is possibly TRBD2 (6 bases). CDR1 is DFQATT, CDR2 SNEGSKA, per germline (reference sequence). With 0 bases removed from V and 3 bases from J, the gap between germline ends came to 12 bases. The CDR3 sequence is 15 residues long. DNA of the CDR3: TGCAGTGCTAGAGAATCTATGCGGGACAAAAACATTCAGTACTTC. Its protein is CSARESMRDKNIQYF.